This T cell receptor (beta chain) derives from a study of T-cell memory formation after mild COVID-19 (dated by TCRdb to the early 2020s). Looking at the study overall: TCR sequence clusters from the two donors were found to be largely donor specific. In a couple of donors, T-cell clones that expanded and contracted after mild COVID-19 were tracked by sequencing TCRalpha and TCRbeta repertoires over time. Two young, previously healthy adult volunteers made up the cohort, one male and one female.

Ficoll-Paque density gradient centrifugation was the method used to isolate PBMCs. For sequencing, an Illumina NovaSeq 6000 was employed. Using 5'RACE with constant-segment primers, TCRalpha and TCRbeta cDNA libraries were constructed, with sample barcodes and unique molecular identifiers added in the process. Trizol reagent was used to extract RNA from every sample. Amplification of the libraries took two PCR steps, and the second step added a second sample barcode plus Illumina TruSeq adapters. Libraries were sequenced on an Illumina NovaSeq with 2 x 150 bp paired-end reads. As for the authors' bioinformatics: With migec v1.2.7, reads were demultiplexed and then collapsed into UMI-guided consensus sequences. Using mixcr v2.1.11, UMI consensuses were aligned to TRA and TRB V and J templates and then assembled into clonotypes. Clonotypes were classified as expanded or contracted when called significant by both edgeR and NoisET, with noise models trained on biological replicates. For edgeR calls, the cutoffs were a false discovery rate-adjusted p below 0.01 and a log2 fold-change threshold of 1. As an exploratory analysis of dynamics, max-normalized trajectories of the 1000 most abundant clonotypes were examined with PCA combined with hierarchical clustering. The CD4 or CD8 phenotype of responding clones was assigned using the separately sequenced CD4+ and CD8+ repertoires. TCRdb ran its own pipeline on the public reads, namely fastp trimming at Q25 and MiXCR clone calling, and kept in-frame beta chains. Records with the same CDR3 protein are collapsed into one entry carrying the most frequent genes and DNA. What appears here as the V and J calls and clone size reflects TCRdb's work, not the paper's. The sample table shows fewer than 400,000 distinct CDR3 sequences, and under 15% are seen once. In total, the top ten clones hold about 20% of the sample.

Via the germline V gene, CDR1 is SGHVS and CDR2 FNYEAQ. From the cysteine up to the phenylalanine, the CDR3 has a length of 15 residues. Only the CDR3 part of the read is kept: 45 bases, read in frame from the first base. Ends trimmed: V by 6 bases, J by 5 bases; bases unmatched to a gene: 5. With regard to this clonotype: Its antigen has not been determined. No clone much larger than this one lies a single base away; base qualities are absent.

General findings and caveats noted by the study authors: Clones that contracted from day 15 to 85 showed balanced CD4/CD8 phenotypes, whereas a second wave of clones that expanded from day 15 to 37 leaned towards CD4+. Some responding clones were found in pre-infection memory, which suggests that pre-existing cross-reactive memory T cells took part in the SARS-CoV-2 response. Whether the second-wave clones peaking on day 37 were SARS-CoV-2 specific was not confirmed. Contracting CD4+ clones were located mainly in the CM and EM memory subsets, whereas CD8+ clones were found to be enriched in EMRA. The study included only a couple of mild cases, and larger cohorts that include severe cases with pre-infection samples were judged to be necessary.

The TCR was taken from a man between 18 and 35 years old who had mild COVID-19 (a few samples of this study predate the infection). The sample titles of this study are shuffled in the database, so cell type and time point are left out; the donor was told from shared clones. The sample taken for sequencing was PBMCs or a T cell subset sorted from them (not recorded which). The chain couples TRBV7-6 to TRBJ2-3, and 13 junctional nucleotides match TRBD2. The CDR3 loop reads CASSPLAGGRDTQYF. The DNA sequence is TGTGCCAGCAGTCCACTAGCGGGGGGGCGAGATACGCAGTATTTT. This CDR3, with the reference TRBV7-6 and TRBJ2-3 proteins standing in past its ends, gives the full variable domain GAGVSQSPRYKVTKRGQDVALRCDPISGHVSLYWYRQALGQGPEFLTYFNYEAQQDKSGLPNDRFSAERPEGSISTLTIQRTEQRDSAMYRCASSPLAGGRDTQYFGPGTRLTVL.